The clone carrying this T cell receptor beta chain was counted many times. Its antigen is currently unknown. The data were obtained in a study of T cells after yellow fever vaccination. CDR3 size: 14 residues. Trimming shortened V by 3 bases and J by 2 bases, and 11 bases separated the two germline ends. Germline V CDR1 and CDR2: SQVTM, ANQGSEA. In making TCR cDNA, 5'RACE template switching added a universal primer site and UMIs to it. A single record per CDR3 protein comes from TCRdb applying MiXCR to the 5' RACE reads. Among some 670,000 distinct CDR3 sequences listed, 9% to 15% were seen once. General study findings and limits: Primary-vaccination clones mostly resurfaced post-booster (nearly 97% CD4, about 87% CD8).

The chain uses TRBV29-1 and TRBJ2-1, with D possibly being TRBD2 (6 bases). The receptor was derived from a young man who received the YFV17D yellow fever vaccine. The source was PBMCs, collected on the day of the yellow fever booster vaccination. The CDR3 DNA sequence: TGCAGCGTTGACGGGAGCCGGACCTACAATGAGCAGTTCTTC. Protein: CSVDGSRTYNEQFF.